The clone carrying this TCR beta chain was seen a single time. The data derive from a study of blood T cell repertoires in COVID-19. Across the whole study: The study drew acute and convalescent COVID-19 samples from the United States, Italy and Spain.

The V end was cut by 4 bases, the J end by 5 bases, with 8 bases between. Germline V CDR1 and CDR2: SGHTA, FQGTGA. The CDR3 contains 13 residues. In Cohort 3, a recovered donor had either two negative PCRs, clearance, or symptom resolution. Source study methods: It was from reference gene primer amplification that nucleated cell counts were estimated. Using immunoSEQ multiplex PCR, the repertoire was profiled, and TCRdb retains in-frame clones only, with some absent. For V, J and clone size, that table is used; D and trimming come from the DNA. This table has approximately 170,000 clones, approximately 80% appearing once.

Specimen: PBMCs or T cells enriched from blood (not recorded which). This receptor was taken from a man aged 50 or older who had recovered from COVID-19. The chain couples TRBV7-3 to TRBJ2-2, with D perhaps matching TRBD2 (5 bases). This CDR3 is CASSSWTTGELFF. Written as DNA, the CDR3 is TGTGCCAGCAGCTCCTGGACTACCGGGGAGCTGTTTTTT.